The 23 T cell receptor beta chains below all came from one sample that was sequenced in a study of cytomegalovirus exposure and HLA in healthy donors. The protocol was immunoSEQ multiplex PCR, while the TCRdb copy is restricted to in-frame clones and leaves out a portion. The sample carries 100,000 to 150,000 clones, roughly 89% recorded once. The sample was PBMCs. The source is a woman under 30 in good health and CMV-seronegative.

This clone was counted between two and nine times. The genes are TRBV12-2 and TRBJ2-7; TRBD1 is the table's D call and was not checked against the DNA. TRBV12-2 is a pseudogene. The CDR3 contains 15 residues. The CDR3 loop reads CASRLGQGAWYEQYF. The CDR3, as DNA: TGTGCAAGTCGCCTCGGACAGGGTGCCTGGTACGAGCAGTACTTC.

This rearrangement joins TRBV4-1 to TRBJ2-1, with D hard to call. Germline CDR1 and CDR2: MGHRA and YSYEKL. This CDR3 spans 12 amino acids. The V end lost 0 bases, the J end lost 8 bases, and 5 bases lay between the germline ends. In DNA, the CDR3 is TGCGCCAGCAGCCAAGACCGGGATGAGCAGTTCTTC. This sequence encodes CASSQDRDEQFF.

The chain joins TRBV10-2 to TRBJ2-7, with TRBD1 identical over 9 bases. V was clipped by 5 bases and J by 7 bases; unmatched bases: 9. Germline V gives CDR1 WSHSY, CDR2 SAAADI. The CDR3 extends over 14 amino acids. This CDR3 is CASSHRTGEAEQYF. In nucleotides, the CDR3 is TGCGCCAGCAGTCACCGGACAGGGGAAGCGGAGCAGTACTTC.

This clone was detected once. J is TRBJ2-2 and V is TRBV7-2; 9 bases map to TRBD2. Trimming took 3 bases from V and 0 from J; bases not matched to a gene: 5. This CDR3 is built from 17 residues. Germline V lookup: CDR1 SGHTA, CDR2 FQGNSA. In DNA form, the CDR3 reads TGTGCCAGCAGCTTTTGGCGGGGGGGCGCGAACACCGGGGAGCTGTTTTTT. Residues: CASSFWRGGANTGELFF.

The table lists this clone with a few counts. The chain is built from TRBV4-2 and TRBJ1-1; 8 bases map to TRBD1. The CDR3 covers 16 residues. Germline lookup yields CDR1 LGHNA and CDR2 YNFKEQ. The ends lost 0 bases at V and 1 base at J; junction bases unmatched: 4. The CDR3 sequence: CASSQDYGQGNTEAFF. In DNA, the CDR3 is TGTGCCAGCAGCCAAGATTATGGACAGGGGAACACTGAAGCTTTCTTT.

V usage is TRBV6-5 and J usage is TRBJ1-5; D is uncertain. Per the germline V gene, CDR1 is MNHEY and CDR2 is SVGAGI. The length of the CDR3 is 13 residues. V was trimmed by 8 bases and J by 3 bases, leaving 11 bases between them. The CDR3 region is CASGGRPNQPQHF. CDR3 DNA: TGTGCCAGCGGAGGGCGCCCCAATCAGCCCCAGCATTTT.

The chain has TRBV5-6 and TRBJ1-1; the D gene is possibly TRBD1 (5 bases). There are 14 residues in the CDR3. Germline CDR1 reads SGHDT; CDR2 reads YYEEEE. The V end lost 4 bases, the J end lost 0 bases, and 10 bases lay between the germline ends. The CDR3 protein is CASSPPTVNTEAFF. The CDR3 DNA reads as TGTGCCAGCAGCCCCCCGACAGTGAACACTGAAGCTTTCTTT.

V and J are TRBV5-1 and TRBJ2-7; 7 bases are a match to TRBD1. The V and J ends lost 4 bases and 2 bases, in that order; junction bases with no gene match: 3. Germline CDR1 SGHRS, CDR2 YFSETQ. The CDR3 loop spans 13 amino acids. Written as DNA, the CDR3 is TGCGCCAGCAGCCCCGGGACAGCCTACGAGCAGTACTTC. Amino acids: CASSPGTAYEQYF.

The rearrangement links TRBV19 to TRBJ2-7; 8 bases align to TRBD2. The ends lost 5 bases at V and 6 bases at J; junction bases unmatched: 9. CDR3 length: 14 amino acids. In germline, CDR1 is LNHDA, CDR2 SQIVND (reference sequence). The CDR3 DNA follows: TGTGCCAGTAGTCTGGGCCTAGCGGGCGGCGAGCAGTACTTC. Translation: CASSLGLAGGEQYF.

The V gene is TRBV4-2, the J gene TRBJ2-1, with 9 bases fitting TRBD2. CDR1 and CDR2 (germline): LGHNA, YNFKEQ. CDR3 length: 14 residues. With V trimmed by 9 bases and J by 4 bases, 7 bases remained unmatched. CDR3 nucleotide sequence: TGTGCCAGGATGAGCGGGGGGTCGTACAATGAGCAGTTCTTC. This codes for CARMSGGSYNEQFF.

This clone was counted a single time. J is TRBJ1-1 and V is TRBV6-1; weak D call: TRBD1 (5 bases). This CDR3 spans 16 amino acids. Germline V CDR1 and CDR2: MNHNS, SASEGT. Trimming pared 4 bases from V and 5 bases from J, leaving 20 bases between. CDR3 amino acids: CASSGDRGLNNTEAFF. CDR3 sequence (DNA): TGTGCCAGCAGTGGTGACAGAGGCTTGAATAATACTGAAGCTTTCTTT.

This clone was counted once. This chain connects TRBV7-3 to TRBJ2-7; 7 positions agree with TRBD1. J was trimmed by 0 bases and V by 5 bases; bases with no gene match: 7. This CDR3 comprises 15 residues. From germline, CDR1 is SGHTA and CDR2 FQGTGA. The CDR3 protein is CASSTQGTISYEQYF. The CDR3 region has the DNA TGTGCCAGCAGCACACAGGGGACGATCTCCTACGAGCAGTACTTC.

The chain has TRBV5-1 and TRBJ1-5; 11 nucleotides line up with TRBD1. V lost 4 bases and J lost 5; bases outside the gene matches: 5. CDR1 SGHRS and CDR2 YFSETQ come from the germline V gene. This CDR3 has 15 residues. The CDR3: CASSRTGGRDQPQHF. DNA of the CDR3: TGCGCCAGCAGCAGGACAGGGGGCAGGGATCAGCCCCAGCATTTT.

J is TRBJ2-6 and V is TRBV7-3; no firm D call. Trimming removed 0 bases at V and 2 bases at J, with 5 bases between. CDR1 is SGHTA, CDR2 FQGTGA, per germline. The CDR3 loop spans 15 amino acids. Here the CDR3 DNA reads TGTGCCAGCAGCTTAACACAAGCTGGGGCCAACGTCCTGACTTTC. Encoded protein: CASSLTQAGANVLTF.

V is TRBV5-1 and J is TRBJ1-5, with D unclear. This CDR3 is built from 13 residues. V gave up 2 bases and J gave up 7 bases, with 10 bases separating them. Germline CDR1 SGHRS, CDR2 YFSETQ. Here the CDR3 DNA reads TGCGCCAGCAGCTTAAGGGAGGGACAGCCCCAGCATTTT. It is translated as CASSLREGQPQHF.

A single count supports this clone. The rearrangement links TRBV6-1 to TRBJ1-2; 7 positions match TRBD1. The CDR3 runs 13 residues. The germline V gene encodes CDR1 MNHNS and CDR2 SASEGT. V was pared by 8 bases and J by 4 bases, with 7 bases of the junction left unmatched. CDR3 sequence reads: CASSGQELYGYTF. As DNA, the CDR3 is TGTGCCAGCTCAGGACAGGAGCTCTATGGCTACACCTTC.

This clone has just one count. The chain couples TRBV2 to TRBJ1-2, with TRBD1 matching 8 bases. The V segment lost 6 bases and the J segment 4 bases; nucleotides outside the gene matches: 10. This CDR3 is built from 15 residues. CDR1 is SNHLY, CDR2 FYNNEI, per germline. The CDR3 region is CASSRAGGSSYGYTF. CDR3 bases: TGTGCCAGCAGCCGGGCAGGGGGCAGTAGCTATGGCTACACCTTC.

This clone was counted once. The chain couples TRBV9 to TRBJ2-1; possible D gene TRBD1, 6 bases. The CDR3 covers 16 residues. The V gene's germline CDR1 is SGDLS and CDR2 YYNGEE. Deletions cut 0 bases from V and 0 bases from J, with 10 bases between. CDR3 nucleotides: TGTGCCAGCAGCGTAGGGGCCAGGGGCTCCTACAATGAGCAGTTCTTC. Residues: CASSVGARGSYNEQFF.

This clone was observed a few times. This chain joins TRBV9 and TRBJ1-2; D not resolved. This CDR3 comprises 12 residues. V was trimmed by 1 base and J by 4 bases, leaving 5 bases between them. The V gene's germline CDR1 is SGDLS and CDR2 YYNGEE. CDR3 nucleotides: TGTGCCAGCAGCGTAAACAGCTATGGCTACACCTTC. Translation gives CASSVNSYGYTF.

The gene calls are TRBV7-9 and TRBJ2-1; no reliable D call. CDR1 and CDR2 from the germline V gene are SEHNR and FQNEAQ (reference sequence). There are 12 residues in the CDR3. Trimming took 5 bases from V and 3 from J, leaving 5 bases between them. CDR3 sequence reads: CASSASYNEQFF. In DNA form, the CDR3 reads TGTGCCAGCAGCGCGAGCTACAATGAGCAGTTCTTC.

This clone was found once. The rearrangement joins TRBV6-1 to TRBJ2-2; D not resolved. Germline CDR1 MNHNS, CDR2 SASEGT. There are 15 residues in the CDR3. V was pared by 8 bases and J by 1 base, with 14 bases between. CDR3 sequence: CASLRLLVNTGELFF. The CDR3, as DNA: TGTGCCAGCCTTAGGCTCCTAGTGAACACCGGGGAGCTGTTTTTT.

The rearrangement links TRBV6-6 to TRBJ2-5, with TRBD2 matching 12 bases. The ends lost 5 bases at V and 4 bases at J; junction bases unmatched: 8. CDR1 MNHNY and CDR2 SVGAGI come from the germline V gene (reference sequence). The CDR3 runs 16 residues. CDR3 sequence (DNA): TGTGCCAGCAGTCCTACACTAGCGGGGGGCCTAGAGACCCAGTACTTC. It is translated as CASSPTLAGGLETQYF.

This rearrangement joins TRBV5-1 to TRBJ1-1, with D possibly matching TRBD1 (6 bases). Germline V lookup: CDR1 SGHRS, CDR2 YFSETQ. The CDR3 loop spans 16 amino acids. Deletions cut 4 bases from V and 1 base from J, with 17 bases between. This CDR3 is CASSPPTGIGNTEAFF. CDR3 nucleotide sequence: TGCGCCAGCAGCCCACCGACAGGCATCGGGAACACTGAAGCTTTCTTT.